This T cell receptor (beta chain) was identified during a study of T cell responses to AZD1222 COVID-19 vaccine. The CDR3 loop spans 16 amino acids. The V and J ends lost 6 bases and 4 bases, in that order; junction bases with no gene match: 7. Germline loops: CDR1 SEHNR, CDR2 FQNEAQ (reference sequence). The protocol was immunoSEQ multiplex PCR, while the TCRdb copy is restricted to in-frame clones and leaves out a portion. The table has approximately 89,000 clones, just over 90% seen once. This sequence joins TRBV7-9 and TRBJ2-5; TRBD2 matches at 14 bases. The specimen was peripheral blood, collected 28 days after the second AZD1222 dose. The sequence was collected from an adult who received the AZD1222 COVID-19 vaccine. The CDR3 bases are TGTGCCAGCAGTCGCCGACTAGCGGGGGGGGTAGAGACCCAGTACTTC. It yields the protein CASSRRLAGGVETQYF.